A single sample gave rise to the 29 T cell receptor beta chains below, sequenced in a study of blood T cell repertoires in COVID-19. Sequenced by immunoSEQ multiplex PCR; TCRdb stores in-frame clones only, minus some. The data show about 150,000 clones, around nine tenths seen once. Sequencing was done on a sample of peripheral blood. All receptors come from a man aged 60 to 75 with COVID-19, enrolled during active disease.

This rearrangement joins TRBV18 to TRBJ2-3; no clear D. V lost 3 bases, J lost 0 bases, and 7 bases lay in between. Germline V lookup: CDR1 KGHSH, CDR2 LQKENI. This CDR3 has 14 residues. The CDR3 loop reads CASSPPGSTDTQYF. The DNA for the CDR3 is TGTGCCAGCTCACCGCCCGGGAGCACAGATACGCAGTATTTT.

The chain recombines TRBV4-1 with TRBJ2-1; 8 nucleotides align to TRBD1. After removal of 5 bases from V and 4 bases from J, the junction contained 10 bases not matched to a gene. The CDR3 runs to 16 residues. The germline CDR1 and CDR2 sequences are MGHRA and YSYEKL. Here the CDR3 DNA reads TGCGCCAGCAGCACCCAGACAGGGGTTCTATACAATGAGCAGTTCTTC. Protein: CASSTQTGVLYNEQFF.

The chain joins TRBV18 to TRBJ1-4; no reliable D call. Trimming removed 4 bases from V and 2 bases from J, with 14 bases in between. Germline CDR1 and CDR2: KGHSH and LQKENI. This CDR3 contains 16 residues. CDR3 amino acids: CASSLSTVSTNEKLFF. The CDR3 DNA reads as TGTGCCAGCTCACTATCAACAGTCTCCACTAATGAAAAACTGTTTTTT.

The chain couples TRBV6-6 to TRBJ1-1; D might be TRBD1 (5 bases). Trimming pared 6 bases from V and 1 base from J, leaving 18 bases between. Germline CDR1 and CDR2: MNHNY and SVGAGI (reference sequence). The CDR3 has 16 residues. As DNA, the CDR3 is TGTGCCAGCAGACGCCAGGGAAACTCCCAGAACACTGAAGCTTTCTTT. It is translated as CASRRQGNSQNTEAFF.

V usage is TRBV29-1 and J usage is TRBJ1-2, with D maybe TRBD1 (6 bases). The length of the CDR3 is 12 residues. Trimming pared 6 bases from V and 2 bases from J, leaving 10 bases between. Germline V gives CDR1 SQVTM, CDR2 ANQGSEA. The CDR3 is CSVTTGNYGYTF. The CDR3 nucleotides read TGCAGCGTAACAACAGGGAACTATGGCTACACCTTC. The full variable domain, completed using reference TRBV29-1 and TRBJ1-2, is SAVISQKPSRDICQRGTSLTIQCQVDSQVTMMFWYRQQPGQSLTLIATANQGSEATYESGFVIDKFPISRPNLTFSTLTVSNMSPEDSSIYLCSVTTGNYGYTFGSGTRLTVV.

V and J are TRBV28 and TRBJ1-5; 8 nucleotides agree with TRBD1. Germline CDR1 and CDR2: MDHEN and SYDVKM. The CDR3 is 14 residues long. V lost 7 bases, J lost 2 bases, and 4 bases stayed unmatched. The CDR3 nucleotides are TGTGCCAGCACCTCGACAGGGGGCAATCAGCCCCAGCATTTT. It encodes CASTSTGGNQPQHF.

The rearrangement uses TRBV24-1 and TRBJ2-7; TRBD2 is a possible D gene (6 bases). Germline lookup yields CDR1 KGHDR and CDR2 SFDVKD. V dropped 3 bases and J dropped 0 bases, with 14 bases sitting between them. CDR3 size: 16 residues. The CDR3 is CATSDAGISSSYEQYF. The CDR3 region has the DNA TGTGCCACCAGTGATGCGGGAATAAGCAGCTCCTACGAGCAGTACTTC.

The genes are TRBV11-2 and TRBJ1-2, with 9 nucleotides matching TRBD1. Per the germline V gene, CDR1 is SGHAT and CDR2 is FQNNGV. CDR3 length: 18 residues. V dropped 2 bases and J dropped 4; count of bases not matched to a gene: 14. The CDR3 region is CASSLRGTGGSPPYGYTF. The CDR3 DNA follows: TGTGCCAGCAGCTTACGAGGAACAGGGGGCTCCCCTCCCTATGGCTACACCTTC.

J is TRBJ2-1 and V is TRBV5-5; D gene ambiguous. Trimming pared 4 bases from V and 10 bases from J, leaving 9 bases between. This CDR3 spans 11 amino acids. The germline CDR1 and CDR2 sequences are SGHKS and YYEKEE (reference sequence). This chain's CDR3 is CASSKQWEQFF. The CDR3 DNA is TGTGCCAGCAGCAAACAATGGGAGCAGTTCTTC.

The chain uses TRBV7-9 and TRBJ2-1, with 9 bases aligning to TRBD2. Germline-derived CDR1 and CDR2 are SEHNR and FQNEAQ (reference sequence). The CDR3 totals 14 residues. V lost 7 bases, J lost 8 bases, and 9 bases stayed unmatched. The CDR3 spells CASTLSGRVDEQFF. The DNA of the CDR3 is TGTGCCAGCACCCTTAGCGGGAGAGTCGATGAGCAGTTCTTC.

The chain carries TRBV11-3 and TRBJ2-7; 8 bases map to TRBD1. Germline trimming cut 6 bases from V and 2 bases from J; bases unmatched to any gene: 6. Germline lookup yields CDR1 SGHNT and CDR2 YENEEA. The CDR3 is 14 residues long. CDR3 in DNA: TGTGCCAGCAGTCCGGACAGGGACACCTACGAGCAGTACTTC. Encoded protein: CASSPDRDTYEQYF.

The chain has TRBV28 and TRBJ2-1, with 14 positions matching TRBD2. J lost 1 base, V lost 0 bases, and 5 bases had no gene match. This CDR3 is 19 amino acids long. Germline V gene lookup returns CDR1 MDHEN and CDR2 SYDVKM. This CDR3 is CASSLWTSGGAWSYNEQFF. As DNA, the CDR3 is TGTGCCAGCAGTTTATGGACTAGCGGGGGGGCCTGGTCCTACAATGAGCAGTTCTTC.

J is TRBJ2-1 and V is TRBV11-1, with TRBD1 as a possible D gene (5 bases). This CDR3 has 16 residues. Germline V lookup: CDR1 SGHAT, CDR2 FQDESV (reference sequence). V lost 0 bases and J 4 bases, leaving 13 bases between the germline ends. This CDR3 is CASSLAGQGSYNEQFF. In DNA form, the CDR3 reads TGTGCCAGCAGCTTAGCGGGTCAGGGAAGTTACAATGAGCAGTTCTTC. The full variable domain, in which reference TRBV11-1 and TRBJ2-1 provide the parts outside the CDR3, is EAEVAQSPRYKITEKSQAVAFWCDPISGHATLYWYRQILGQGPELLVQFQDESVVDDSQLPKDRFSAERLKGVDSTLKIQPAELGDSAMYLCASSLAGQGSYNEQFFGPGTRLTVL.

The rearrangement joins TRBV5-4 to TRBJ1-4; D possibly corresponds to TRBD1 (5 bases). This CDR3 is built from 18 residues. Germline-derived CDR1 and CDR2 are SGHNT and YYREEE (reference sequence). Trimming stripped 2 bases from V and 3 bases from J, with 20 bases between. The CDR3: CASSFGANAVSANEKLFF. In nucleotides, the CDR3 is TGTGCCAGCAGCTTTGGGGCTAACGCTGTATCCGCTAATGAAAAACTGTTTTTT.

This clone was seen only a few times. The rearrangement joins TRBV30 to TRBJ1-5, with 8 nucleotides matching TRBD1. CDR1 GTSNPN and CDR2 SVGIG come from the germline V gene (reference sequence). The V and J ends lost 3 bases and 4 bases, in that order; junction bases with no gene match: 8. The CDR3 is made up of 15 amino acids. Here the CDR3 reads CAWSGQGKGNQPQHF. In DNA, the CDR3 is TGTGCCTGGAGCGGACAGGGAAAGGGTAATCAGCCCCAGCATTTT.

This chain links TRBV12-3 or TRBV12-4 with TRBJ2-1; D might be TRBD2 (6 bases). CDR3 length: 12 residues. Trimming shortened V by 6 bases and J by 9 bases, and 12 bases separated the two germline ends. CDR3 residues: CASRRLVGEQFF. The DNA for the CDR3 is TGTGCCAGCAGGCGACTAGTGGGTGAGCAGTTCTTC.

This clone was observed a single time. V gene TRBV24-1 combines with J gene TRBJ2-5; tentatively, D is TRBD2 (5 bases). The CDR3 consists of 14 residues. Germline CDR1 is KGHDR and CDR2 is SFDVKD. V was pared by 0 bases and J by 6 bases, with 10 bases between. Here the CDR3 DNA reads TGTGCCACCAGTGATTTGGGCACGGGGAAGACCCAGTACTTC. Protein product: CATSDLGTGKTQYF.

This clone was counted between two and nine times. The rearrangement uses TRBV11-3 and TRBJ2-3, with 7 nucleotides matching TRBD2. J was trimmed by 4 bases and V by 2 bases; bases with no gene match: 6. Germline lookup yields CDR1 SGHNT and CDR2 YENEEA. There are 15 residues in the CDR3. The CDR3 protein is CASSLKSGGADTQYF. Written as DNA, the CDR3 is TGTGCCAGCAGCTTAAAATCGGGAGGTGCAGATACGCAGTATTTT.

The chain employs TRBV7-2 and TRBJ2-6; perhaps TRBD1 as D (6 bases). Germline loops: CDR1 SGHTA, CDR2 FQGNSA. The V end was cut by 2 bases, the J end by 4 bases, with 12 bases between. The CDR3 consists of 16 residues. The CDR3 loop reads CASSLMGALGANVLTF. In DNA form, the CDR3 reads TGTGCCAGCAGCTTAATGGGGGCGCTGGGGGCCAACGTCCTGACTTTC.

Worth noting for this clone: The same CDR3 also results from other DNA sequences found in this sample. This chain links TRBV5-4 with TRBJ1-2, with D uncertain. Trimming took 4 bases from V and 3 from J, leaving 13 bases between them. Germline CDR1 is SGHNT and CDR2 is YYREEE (reference sequence). CDR3 length equals 14 residues. This CDR3 is CASSREGTDYGYTF. The CDR3 bases are TGTGCCAGCAGCCGGGAGGGAACTGACTATGGCTACACCTTC.

This chain uses TRBV19 with TRBJ2-6; D is ambiguous. Germline values: CDR1 LNHDA, CDR2 SQIVND (reference sequence). The CDR3 consists of 18 residues. Trimming removed 7 bases from V and 4 bases from J, with 23 bases in between. The CDR3: CASTPGNGGSWGANVLTF. As DNA, the CDR3 is TGTGCCAGTACCCCAGGAAATGGTGGCTCGTGGGGGGCCAACGTCCTGACTTTC. Based on the CDR3 plus reference TRBV19 and TRBJ2-6, the full variable domain is DGGITQSPKYLFRKEGQNVTLSCEQNLNHDAMYWYRQDPGQGLRLIYYSQIVNDFQKGDIAEGYSVSREKKESFPLTVTSAQKNPTAFYLCASTPGNGGSWGANVLTFGAGSRLTVL.

This chain joins TRBV9 and TRBJ2-5; perhaps TRBD1 as D (6 bases). The V end lost 2 bases, the J end lost 5 bases, and 10 bases lay between the germline ends. Germline assignment: CDR1 SGDLS and CDR2 YYNGEE. The CDR3 loop spans 13 amino acids. The CDR3 loop is CASSVGGAETQYF. For the CDR3, the DNA is TGTGCCAGCAGCGTTGGGGGCGCCGAGACCCAGTACTTC.

In its sample, this clone was seen many times. The chain employs TRBV18 and TRBJ1-1; D not certain. Germline-derived CDR1 and CDR2 are KGHSH and LQKENI. The CDR3 has 14 amino acids. V was pared by 2 bases and J by 2 bases, with 9 bases between. The CDR3 loop is CASSPLPSNTEAFF. Written as DNA, the CDR3 is TGTGCCAGCTCACCATTACCGAGTAACACTGAAGCTTTCTTT.

The rearrangement links TRBV7-2 to TRBJ2-1, with TRBD2 matching 10 bases. The CDR3 consists of 17 residues. The germline V gene encodes CDR1 SGHTA and CDR2 FQGNSA. J gave up 0 bases and V 0 bases, and 2 bases lay outside the gene matches. CDR3: CASSLAASGSSYNEQFF. In nucleotides, the CDR3 is TGTGCCAGCAGCTTAGCCGCTAGCGGGAGCTCCTACAATGAGCAGTTCTTC. Combining the CDR3 with reference TRBV7-2 and TRBJ2-1 gives the whole variable domain GAGVSQSPSNKVTEKGKDVELRCDPISGHTALYWYRQSLGQGLEFLIYFQGNSAPDKSGLPSDRFSAERTGGSVSTLTIQRTQQEDSAVYLCASSLAASGSSYNEQFFGPGTRLTVL.

V usage is TRBV10-3 and J usage is TRBJ2-5; a possible D gene is TRBD1 (5 bases). The CDR3 covers 13 residues. From germline, CDR1 is ENHRY and CDR2 SYGVKD. The V end lost 4 bases, the J end lost 2 bases, and 8 bases lay between the germline ends. The CDR3 reads CAISGGRQETQYF. The CDR3 DNA follows: TGTGCCATCAGTGGGGGCAGGCAAGAGACCCAGTACTTC.

This sequence joins TRBV18 and TRBJ2-1, with 16 positions matching TRBD2. The V segment lost 1 base and the J segment 5 bases; nucleotides outside the gene matches: 14. Per germline, CDR1 KGHSH and CDR2 LQKENI. CDR3 length: 21 amino acids. CDR3 DNA: TGTGCCAGCTCACCACGTCCAGGCTTGGGGACTAGCGGGGGGGCACACAATGAGCAGTTCTTC. It codes for CASSPRPGLGTSGGAHNEQFF.

This chain uses TRBV7-9 with TRBJ2-2, with TRBD1 identical over 8 bases. Per germline, CDR1 SEHNR and CDR2 FQNEAQ (reference sequence). V lost 1 base to trimming and J lost 5 bases; unmatched junction nucleotides: 3. The CDR3 extends over 15 amino acids. The CDR3 loop reads CASSLVTGVTGELFF. CDR3 DNA: TGTGCCAGCAGCTTAGTGACAGGGGTGACCGGGGAGCTGTTTTTT.

V usage is TRBV7-9 and J usage is TRBJ1-3, with 7 positions matching TRBD1. The CDR3 consists of 14 residues. Germline V gene sequence: CDR1 SEHNR, CDR2 FQNEAQ (reference sequence). Losses at the gene ends were 5 bases for V and 4 bases for J; bases not matched to a gene: 5. For the CDR3, the DNA is TGTGCCAGCAGCGGTCAGGGGGAAGGAAACACCATATATTTT. Translating it yields CASSGQGEGNTIYF.

The genes are TRBV18 and TRBJ1-6; D perhaps matches TRBD1 (6 bases). The CDR3 runs to 14 residues. The germline V and J ends were trimmed by 3 bases and 6 bases, with 9 bases remaining between them. CDR1 is KGHSH, CDR2 LQKENI, per germline. CDR3 sequence: CASSPVRGNSPLHF. CDR3 bases: TGTGCCAGCTCACCGGTCAGGGGTAATTCACCCCTCCACTTT.